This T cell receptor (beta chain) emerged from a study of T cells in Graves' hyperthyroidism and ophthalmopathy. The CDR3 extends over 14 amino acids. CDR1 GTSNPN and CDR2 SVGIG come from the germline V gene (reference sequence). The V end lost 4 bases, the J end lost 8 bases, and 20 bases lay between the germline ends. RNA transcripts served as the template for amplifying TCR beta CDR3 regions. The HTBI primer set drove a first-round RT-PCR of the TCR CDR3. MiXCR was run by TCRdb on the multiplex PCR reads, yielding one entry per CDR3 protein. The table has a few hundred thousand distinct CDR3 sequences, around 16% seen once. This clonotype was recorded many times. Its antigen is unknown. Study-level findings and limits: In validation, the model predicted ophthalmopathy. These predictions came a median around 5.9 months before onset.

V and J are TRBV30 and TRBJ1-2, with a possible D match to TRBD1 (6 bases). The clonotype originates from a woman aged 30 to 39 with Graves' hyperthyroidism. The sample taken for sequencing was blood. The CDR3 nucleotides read TGTGCCTGGACCCAGGGACACCTCCGGCGGGGCTACACCTTC. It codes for CAWTQGHLRRGYTF.